These T cell receptor beta chains were read from a single sample in a study of blood T cell repertoires in COVID-19. Profiling relied on immunoSEQ multiplex PCR, and the TCRdb table lists in-frame clones only, not all of them. The top ten clones hold roughly 18% of a sample with about 23,000 clones, about nine tenths of them seen once. Sequences were obtained from peripheral blood. The receptors stem from a human donor in a cohort sampled during active COVID-19. Both conserved end residues are part of each CDR3. Each record gives: clone size, V gene, J gene, D gene, CDR3 DNA, CDR3 protein. A D gene is named only where the DNA matches it firmly. For some rows the clone size is stated as once, few or many, or as a class when expanded; others skip it.

>-|TRBV28|TRBJ2-7|-
TGTGCCAGCAGTTCGCGAGCCTACGAGCAGTACTTC
CASSSRAYEQYF
>once|TRBV2|TRBJ2-1|-
TGTGCCAGCAGTGTACTCACCAGGTCGGGATGGCAGTTCTTC
CASSVLTRSGWQFF
>-|TRBV30|TRBJ1-2|TRBD1
TGTGCCCGGGACAGGGGAGAAAGGGGCTACACCTTC
CARDRGERGYTF
>-|TRBV2|TRBJ2-7|-
TGTGCCAGCACCGTCAGCTCCTACGAGCAGTACTTC
CASTVSSYEQYF
>-|TRBV10-3|TRBJ2-1|-
TGTGCCATCAGTGTGGCTAGCTCCTACAATGAGCAGTTCTTC
CAISVASSYNEQFF
>few|TRBV19|TRBJ1-3|-
TGTGCCAGTAGTATAGCATCTGGAAACACCATATATTTT
CASSIASGNTIYF
>-|TRBV7-2|TRBJ1-1|-
TGTGCCAGCAGGTCATTAGGGAGGGGGGCTGACACTGAAGCTTTCTTT
CASRSLGRGADTEAFF
>-|TRBV7-7|TRBJ2-5|TRBD2
TGTGCCAGCAGCTTAGAGGGCGGGGGGGCCTCGGAGACCCAGTACTTC
CASSLEGGGASETQYF
>once|TRBV3-1/TRBV3-2|TRBJ1-2|-
TGTGCCAGCAGCCAACCCCCGGGGGATGGCTACACCTTC
CASSQPPGDGYTF
>-|TRBV27|TRBJ1-1|TRBD1
TGTGCCAGCAGTACGGGGACAGGGTCTTTAGATGGAGTTGAAGCTTTCTTT
CASSTGTGSLDGVEAFF
>-|TRBV3-1/TRBV3-2|TRBJ2-7|-
TGTGCCAGCAGCCAAAGATCGGTGGGAGCCTACGAGCAGTACTTC
CASSQRSVGAYEQYF
>-|TRBV6-5|TRBJ2-3|-
TGTGCCAGCTCGGCAGGGGGCACAGATACGCAGTATTTT
CASSAGGTDTQYF
>-|TRBV7-2|TRBJ1-5|TRBD1
TGTGCCAGCAGCTTGACAGGGCTATATCAGCCCCAGCATTTT
CASSLTGLYQPQHF
>-|TRBV5-1|TRBJ1-6|TRBD1
TGCGCCAGCAGCTTCGACAGGGGCCGATCACCCCTCCACTTT
CASSFDRGRSPLHF
>-|TRBV6-5|TRBJ1-5|-
TGTGCCAGCAGTTACTCGTGGGGGGATCAGCCCCAGCATTTT
CASSYSWGDQPQHF
>-|TRBV4-1|TRBJ2-7|TRBD1
TGCGCCAGCAGCCAAGGCCCGGGACAGGGGCCCTACGAGCAGTACTTC
CASSQGPGQGPYEQYF
>-|TRBV25-1|TRBJ2-1|TRBD2
TGTGCCAGCAGTGTAACTAGCGGGGGCAACAATGAGCAGTTCTTC
CASSVTSGGNNEQFF
>-|TRBV20-1|TRBJ1-2|TRBD1
TGCAGTGCTAGGACAGGGGATGGCTACACCTTC
CSARTGDGYTF
>-|TRBV2|TRBJ1-5|-
TGTGCCAGCAGTGAAAATCGGGGGGATCAGCCCCAGCATTTT
CASSENRGDQPQHF
>-|TRBV6-1|TRBJ1-1|-
TGTGCCAGCAGTGAAGGGGTCAGGGGTCTCACTGAAGCTTTCTTT
CASSEGVRGLTEAFF
>-|TRBV19|TRBJ1-6|-
TGTGCCAGTAGTATAGTTAGGGACAAAAATTCACCCCTCCACTTT
CASSIVRDKNSPLHF
>-|TRBV11-3|TRBJ2-7|-
TGTGCCAGCAGCAGGGACTTTCGGACCTCCTACGAGCAGTACTTC
CASSRDFRTSYEQYF
>-|TRBV7-2|TRBJ1-1|-
TGTGCCAGCAGCTTTAGTGGCAGGGGGAACACTGAAGCTTTCTTT
CASSFSGRGNTEAFF
>few|TRBV4-2|TRBJ1-5|TRBD1
TGTGCCAGCAGCCAATCCGGGACAGGGTATCAGCCCCAGCATTTT
CASSQSGTGYQPQHF
>-|TRBV7-9|TRBJ1-4|-
TGTGCCAGCGCCGGGGTTGCAACTAATGAAAAACTGTTTTTT
CASAGVATNEKLFF
>-|TRBV5-1|TRBJ1-1|TRBD1
TGCGCCAGCAGCTTAACCGGGACAGTTCAGGAAGCTTTCTTT
CASSLTGTVQEAFF
>-|TRBV20-1|TRBJ2-7|-
TGCAGTGCTAGTCTATCGGGGGGCCTTTACGAGCAGTACTTC
CSASLSGGLYEQYF
>-|TRBV6-4|TRBJ2-3|-
TGTGCCAGCAGTGGTGGAGAAGCAGATACGCAGTATTTT
CASSGGEADTQYF
>-|TRBV7-3|TRBJ1-2|TRBD1
TGTGCCAGCAGCGCCACAGGGGGCGCAGGTGGCTACACCTTC
CASSATGGAGGYTF
>-|TRBV4-1|TRBJ2-7|TRBD1
TGCGCCAGCAGCCAAGGACTAAGGGGACAGACCTACGAGCAGTACTTC
CASSQGLRGQTYEQYF
>-|TRBV11-2|TRBJ2-2|-
TGTGCCAGCAGCAGCGACAGTGGGGAGCTGTTTTTT
CASSSDSGELFF
>-|TRBV18|TRBJ1-2|-
TGTGCCAGCTCACCAACTATCTCTAACTATGGCTACACCTTC
CASSPTISNYGYTF
>-|TRBV18|TRBJ1-5|TRBD1
TGTGCCAGCTCACCGGGACAGGGTGGTTATCAGCCCCAGCATTTT
CASSPGQGGYQPQHF
>-|TRBV6-6|TRBJ1-1|-
TGTGCCAGCAGGCCATCCCAACAGGGAACCACTGAAGCTTTCTTT
CASRPSQQGTTEAFF
>-|TRBV6-6|TRBJ1-1|-
TGTGCCAGCAGCCGCAGGGGAAGTACTGAAGCTTTCTTT
CASSRRGSTEAFF
>-|TRBV4-2|TRBJ1-5|-
TGTGCCAGCAGCCAAGATTTCTCGGGAGATCAGCCCCAGCATTTT
CASSQDFSGDQPQHF
>-|TRBV11-2|TRBJ1-1|-
TGTGCCAGCAGCTACAGGGTTGGGAACACTGAAGCTTTCTTT
CASSYRVGNTEAFF
>once|TRBV7-9|TRBJ2-1|-
TGTGCCAGCAGCAGCTGGGGGGAGTCGTCCTACAATGAGCAGTTCTTC
CASSSWGESSYNEQFF
>-|TRBV18|TRBJ2-3|TRBD1
TGTGCCAGCTCACCGTTTTTGGGACAGGGGACAGATACGCAGTATTTT
CASSPFLGQGTDTQYF
>-|TRBV3-1/TRBV3-2|TRBJ2-1|-
TGTGCCAGCAGCCAAGTAGGGTTCAGCAGGGGGGTTGAGCAGTTCTTC
CASSQVGFSRGVEQFF
>-|TRBV7-2|TRBJ2-3|TRBD2
TGTGCCAGCACCTGGGGGAGGGCGGGTCAACTGGGAGATACGCAGTATTTT
CASTWGRAGQLGDTQYF
>-|TRBV18|TRBJ1-1|TRBD1
TGTGCCAGCTCACCGCTGACAGGGGTGAACACTGAAGCTTTCTTT
CASSPLTGVNTEAFF
>-|TRBV18|TRBJ1-5|TRBD1
TGTGCCAGCTCAGGACAGGATCATAGCAATCAGCCCCAGCATTTT
CASSGQDHSNQPQHF
>-|TRBV6-6|TRBJ1-2|-
TGTGCCAGCAGTCCATACTATGGCTACACCTTC
CASSPYYGYTF
>once|TRBV6-2/TRBV6-3|TRBJ2-1|-
TGTGCCAGCAGCCTGCTAGACAATGAGCAGTTCTTC
CASSLLDNEQFF
>-|TRBV7-9|TRBJ2-1|-
TGTGCCAGCAGACAGGGACGGGGGGCCTTAAGTGAGCAGTTCTTC
CASRQGRGALSEQFF
>-|TRBV14|TRBJ1-6|TRBD1
TGTGCCAGCAGCCAAATGACAGGGATTTATAATTCACCCCTCCACTTT
CASSQMTGIYNSPLHF
>-|TRBV3-1/TRBV3-2|TRBJ1-4|-
TGTGCCAGCAGCCCCTCGGACAGAAATGAAAAACTGTTTTTT
CASSPSDRNEKLFF
>-|TRBV4-3|TRBJ1-2|-
TGCGCCAGCAGCCAAGATCTATGGTTTGAGGATGGCTACACCTTC
CASSQDLWFEDGYTF
>-|TRBV11-2|TRBJ2-7|TRBD1
TGTGCCTCACAAGGGACAGCCTCATCCTACGAGCAGTACTTC
CASQGTASSYEQYF